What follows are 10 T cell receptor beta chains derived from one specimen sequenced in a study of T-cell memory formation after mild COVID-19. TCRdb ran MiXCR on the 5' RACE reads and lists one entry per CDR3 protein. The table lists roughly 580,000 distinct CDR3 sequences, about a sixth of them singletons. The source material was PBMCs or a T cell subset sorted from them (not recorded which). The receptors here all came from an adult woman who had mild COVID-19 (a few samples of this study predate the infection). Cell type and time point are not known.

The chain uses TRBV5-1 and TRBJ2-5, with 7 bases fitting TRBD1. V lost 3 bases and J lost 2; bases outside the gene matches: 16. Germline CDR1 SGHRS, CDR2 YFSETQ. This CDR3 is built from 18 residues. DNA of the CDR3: TGCGCCAGCAGCTCCCCCCGAGCGCTGACAGGGCTACAAGAGACCCAGTACTTC. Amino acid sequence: CASSSPRALTGLQETQYF.

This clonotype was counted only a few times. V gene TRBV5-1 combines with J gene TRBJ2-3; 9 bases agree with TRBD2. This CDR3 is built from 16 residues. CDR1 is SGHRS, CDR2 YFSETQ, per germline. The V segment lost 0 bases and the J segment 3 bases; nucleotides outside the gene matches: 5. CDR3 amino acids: CASSLAVAGVTDTQYF. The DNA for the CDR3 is TGCGCCAGCAGCTTGGCAGTAGCGGGGGTGACAGATACGCAGTATTTT.

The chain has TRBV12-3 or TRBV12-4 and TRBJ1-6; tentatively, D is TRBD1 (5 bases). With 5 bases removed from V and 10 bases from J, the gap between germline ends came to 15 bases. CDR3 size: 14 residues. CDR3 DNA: TGTGCCAGCAGTCAGACAGAGAATCGGTCACCCCTCCACTTT. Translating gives CASSQTENRSPLHF.

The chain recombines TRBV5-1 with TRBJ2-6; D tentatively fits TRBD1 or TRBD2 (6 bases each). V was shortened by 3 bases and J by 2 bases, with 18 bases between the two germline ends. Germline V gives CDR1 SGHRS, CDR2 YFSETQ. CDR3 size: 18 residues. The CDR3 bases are TGCGCCAGCAGCTCACGCGGGACACCTTCGGCTGGGGCCAACGTCCTGACTTTC. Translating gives CASSSRGTPSAGANVLTF.

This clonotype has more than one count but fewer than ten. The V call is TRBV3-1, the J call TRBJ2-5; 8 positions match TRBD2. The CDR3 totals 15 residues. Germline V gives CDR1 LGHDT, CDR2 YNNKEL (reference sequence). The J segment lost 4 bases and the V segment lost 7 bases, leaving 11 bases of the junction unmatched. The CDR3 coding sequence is TGTGCCAGCAAGCTGACGGGGGGGCTACTAGAGACCCAGTACTTC. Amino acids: CASKLTGGLLETQYF.

The CDR3, as DNA: TGCAGCATACGGACAGGGAATACTGAAGCTTTCTTT. It is translated as CSIRTGNTEAFF. This sequence joins TRBV29-1 and TRBJ1-1; 8 bases align to TRBD1. Germline values: CDR1 SQVTM, CDR2 ANQGSEA. V dropped 8 bases and J dropped 5; count of bases not matched to a gene: 7. The CDR3 length is 12 residues.

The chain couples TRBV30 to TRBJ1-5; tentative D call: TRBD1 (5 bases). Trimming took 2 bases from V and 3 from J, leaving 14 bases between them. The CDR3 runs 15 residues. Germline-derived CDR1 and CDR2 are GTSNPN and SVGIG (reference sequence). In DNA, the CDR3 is TGTGCCTGGAGTATGGGTTCGGGGCTCAATCAGCCCCAGCATTTT. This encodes CAWSMGSGLNQPQHF.

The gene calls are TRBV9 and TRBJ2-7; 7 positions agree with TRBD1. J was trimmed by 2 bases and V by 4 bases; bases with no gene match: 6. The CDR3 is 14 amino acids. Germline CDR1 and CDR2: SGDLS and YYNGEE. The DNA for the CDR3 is TGTGCCAGCAGCAAGGGGGACAGTACCTACGAGCAGTACTTC. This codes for CASSKGDSTYEQYF.

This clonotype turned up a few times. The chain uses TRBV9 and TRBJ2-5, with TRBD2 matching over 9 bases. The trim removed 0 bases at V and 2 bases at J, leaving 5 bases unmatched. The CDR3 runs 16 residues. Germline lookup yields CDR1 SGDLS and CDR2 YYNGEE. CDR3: CASSVASGVTQETQYF. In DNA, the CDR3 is TGTGCCAGCAGCGTAGCTAGCGGGGTCACTCAAGAGACCCAGTACTTC.

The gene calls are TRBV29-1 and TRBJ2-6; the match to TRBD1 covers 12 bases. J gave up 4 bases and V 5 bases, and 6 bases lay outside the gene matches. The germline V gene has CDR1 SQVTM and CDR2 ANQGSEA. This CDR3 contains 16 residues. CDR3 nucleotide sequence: TGCAGCGTTTTGGGACAGGGGGCGCTGGGGGCCAACGTCCTGACTTTC. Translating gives CSVLGQGALGANVLTF.